Below are 15 T cell receptor beta chains sequenced from a single sample in a study of T cell responses to AZD1222 COVID-19 vaccine. TCRdb's copy holds only in-frame clones and misses some; the assay was immunoSEQ multiplex PCR. Seen here are about 48,000 clones, 70% to 90% observed once, and the top ten hold 6% to 8%. Specimen: peripheral blood, collected 28 days after the second AZD1222 dose. These receptors originate from an adult who received the AZD1222 COVID-19 vaccine.

By share, this clone ranks as medium-sized. This sequence joins TRBV5-6 and TRBJ2-5; 11 positions agree with TRBD2. The length of the CDR3 is 16 residues. Germline V gene sequence: CDR1 SGHDT, CDR2 YYEEEE. V shed 4 bases and J 4 bases; nucleotides not matched to a gene: 9. CDR3: CASSPGTSGARETQYF. In DNA, the CDR3 is TGTGCCAGCAGCCCGGGGACTAGCGGAGCCCGAGAGACCCAGTACTTC. Full variable domain (rest looked up from reference TRBV5-6 and TRBJ2-5): DAGVTQSPTHLIKTRGQQVTLRCSPKSGHDTVSWYQQALGQGPQFIFQYYEEEERQRGNFPDRFSGHQFPNYSSELNVNALLLGDSALYLCASSPGTSGARETQYFGPGTRLLVL.

The chain joins TRBV6-5 to TRBJ2-7, with D possibly being TRBD2 (6 bases). This CDR3 is 15 amino acids long. Trimming shortened V by 2 bases and J by 5 bases, and 16 bases separated the two germline ends. CDR1 MNHEY and CDR2 SVGAGI come from the germline V gene. Here the CDR3 reads CASSYEDGGWDEQYF. The CDR3 coding sequence is TGTGCCAGCAGTTACGAAGACGGGGGTTGGGACGAGCAGTACTTC.

The V and J genes are TRBV24-1 and TRBJ2-5, with 7 bases fitting TRBD1. The junction had 6 bases not matched to a gene; V was cut back by 4 bases and J by 5 bases. Germline V gene sequence: CDR1 KGHDR, CDR2 SFDVKD. This CDR3 is built from 14 residues. Written as DNA, the CDR3 is TGTGCCACCAGTGACCCCGGGACAGTGGAGACCCAGTACTTC. Translation gives CATSDPGTVETQYF.

The genes are TRBV19 and TRBJ2-1, with TRBD2 as a possible D gene (5 bases). The germline V gene encodes CDR1 LNHDA and CDR2 SQIVND (reference sequence). This CDR3 is built from 14 residues. V shed 5 bases and J shed 3 bases, with 11 bases lying between them. The CDR3 coding sequence is TGTGCCAGTAGTCCCCACCGGGACTACAATGAGCAGTTCTTC. As protein: CASSPHRDYNEQFF.

This chain links TRBV4-3 with TRBJ1-3; 7 bases line up with TRBD1. Unmatched junction bases numbered 11, after V lost 3 bases and J lost 0 bases. CDR3 length equals 18 residues. Per the germline V gene, CDR1 is LGHNA and CDR2 is YSLEER. CDR3 nucleotides: TGCGCCAGCAGCCAGGCCACCCCGACAGGGAGCTCTGGAAACACCATATATTTT. Protein sequence: CASSQATPTGSSGNTIYF.

This chain connects TRBV28 to TRBJ2-5; possibly TRBD1 for D (6 bases). The CDR3 sequence is 12 residues long. Germline loops: CDR1 MDHEN, CDR2 SYDVKM. Trimming pared 7 bases from V and 4 bases from J, leaving 10 bases between. The chain's CDR3 is CASNQGRETQYF. For the CDR3, the DNA is TGTGCCAGCAACCAGGGGCGAGAGACCCAGTACTTC.

This clone was observed once. The chain is built from TRBV19 and TRBJ1-2; D is perhaps TRBD1 (6 bases). The V gene lost 7 bases and the J gene lost 7 bases, with 19 bases spanning the gap. This CDR3 is 14 amino acids long. Germline CDR1 and CDR2: LNHDA and SQIVND (reference sequence). The CDR3 sequence is CASTKRPQGIGYTF. The CDR3 DNA follows: TGTGCCAGTACCAAAAGGCCACAGGGAATTGGCTACACCTTC.

This rearrangement joins TRBV11-2 to TRBJ1-3, with a tentative D call TRBD1 (5 bases). The CDR3 contains 14 residues. V lost 11 bases and J 0 bases, leaving 14 bases between the germline ends. The germline CDR1 and CDR2 sequences are SGHAT and FQNNGV. The CDR3 sequence is CAHGGEGSGNTIYF. Written as DNA, the CDR3 is TGTGCCCACGGGGGGGAGGGCTCTGGAAACACCATATATTTT.

This sequence joins TRBV3-1 (or the pseudogene TRBV3-2) and TRBJ2-7; D unresolved. From germline, CDR1 is LGHDT and CDR2 YNNKEL (reference sequence). The V end lost 1 base, the J end lost 6 bases, and 7 bases lay between the germline ends. This CDR3 contains 12 residues. In DNA, the CDR3 is TGTGCCAGCAGCCAAGTCCGGGCCGAGCAGTACTTC. Encoded protein: CASSQVRAEQYF.

The chain is built from TRBV12-3 or TRBV12-4 and TRBJ2-7, with TRBD1 as a possible D gene (6 bases). The germline V and J ends were trimmed by 6 bases and 7 bases, with 13 bases remaining between them. This CDR3 is 12 amino acids long. CDR3 loop: CASRSGAREQYF. In nucleotides, the CDR3 is TGTGCCAGCAGGTCAGGGGCTAGGGAGCAGTACTTC.

The J gene is TRBJ2-7, the V gene TRBV6-5, with unresolved D. The length of the CDR3 is 14 residues. Per germline, CDR1 MNHEY and CDR2 SVGAGI. The CDR3 is CAIRNAVSSYEQYF. The CDR3 DNA sequence: TGTGCTATTAGGAATGCTGTTAGCTCCTACGAGCAGTACTTC.

The chain joins TRBV7-8 to TRBJ1-5, with TRBD1 identical over 7 bases. The CDR3 spans 17 residues. V lost 5 bases and J lost 0; bases outside the gene matches: 10. Germline CDR1 is SGHVS and CDR2 is FQNEAQ. The CDR3 nucleotides read TGTGCCAGCAGCGTCAGAAGGACAGGCCTTAGCAATCAGCCCCAGCATTTT. Encoded protein: CASSVRRTGLSNQPQHF.

The chain carries TRBV3-1 (or the pseudogene TRBV3-2) and TRBJ2-5; 8 nucleotides agree with TRBD2. The V segment lost 4 bases and the J segment 4 bases; nucleotides outside the gene matches: 8. The length of the CDR3 is 15 residues. Germline CDR1 LGHDT, CDR2 YNNKEL (reference sequence). The CDR3, as DNA: TGTGCCAGCAGCCCTGGTCCCGGGAGGGGAGAGACCCAGTACTTC. Translating gives CASSPGPGRGETQYF.

The gene calls are TRBV19 and TRBJ2-7; 11 nucleotides line up with TRBD2. Germline-derived CDR1 and CDR2 are LNHDA and SQIVND (reference sequence). The CDR3 runs to 15 residues. J gave up 3 bases and V 5 bases, and 6 bases lay outside the gene matches. CDR3 amino acids: CASSPRTSGLYEQYF. CDR3 nucleotide sequence: TGTGCCAGTAGTCCTAGGACTAGCGGGCTCTACGAGCAGTACTTC.

This clone was recorded only once. This rearrangement joins TRBV28 to TRBJ2-2; 8 positions match TRBD2. With V trimmed by 3 bases and J by 3 bases, 3 bases remained unmatched. The CDR3 sequence is 15 residues long. CDR1 MDHEN and CDR2 SYDVKM come from the germline V gene. CDR3 loop: CASSFAGGDTGELFF. DNA of the CDR3: TGTGCCAGCAGTTTTGCGGGAGGCGACACCGGGGAGCTGTTTTTT.